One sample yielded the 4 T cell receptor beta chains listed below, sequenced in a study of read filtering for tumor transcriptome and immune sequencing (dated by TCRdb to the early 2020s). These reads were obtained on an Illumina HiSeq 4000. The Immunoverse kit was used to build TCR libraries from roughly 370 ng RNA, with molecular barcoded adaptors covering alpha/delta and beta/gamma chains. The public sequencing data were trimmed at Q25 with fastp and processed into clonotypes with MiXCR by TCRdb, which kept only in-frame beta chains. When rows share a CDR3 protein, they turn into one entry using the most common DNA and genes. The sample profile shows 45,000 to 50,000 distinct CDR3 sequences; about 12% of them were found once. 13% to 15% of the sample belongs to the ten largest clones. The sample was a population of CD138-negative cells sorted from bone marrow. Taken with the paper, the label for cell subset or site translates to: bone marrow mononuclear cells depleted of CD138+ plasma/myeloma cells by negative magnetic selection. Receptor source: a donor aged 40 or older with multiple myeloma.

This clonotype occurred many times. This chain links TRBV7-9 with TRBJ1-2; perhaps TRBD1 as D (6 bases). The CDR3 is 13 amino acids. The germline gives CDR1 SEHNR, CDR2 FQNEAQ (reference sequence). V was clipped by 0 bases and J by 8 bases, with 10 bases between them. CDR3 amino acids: CASSLAGHPGYTF. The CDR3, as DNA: TGTGCCAGCAGCTTAGCGGGACACCCAGGCTACACCTTC.

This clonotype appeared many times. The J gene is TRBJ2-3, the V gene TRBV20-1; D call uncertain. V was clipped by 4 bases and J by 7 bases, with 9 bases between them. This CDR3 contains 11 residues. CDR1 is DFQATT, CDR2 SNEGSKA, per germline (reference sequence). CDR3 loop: CSATRSNTQYF. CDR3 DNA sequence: TGCAGTGCTACCAGGAGTAATACGCAGTATTTT.

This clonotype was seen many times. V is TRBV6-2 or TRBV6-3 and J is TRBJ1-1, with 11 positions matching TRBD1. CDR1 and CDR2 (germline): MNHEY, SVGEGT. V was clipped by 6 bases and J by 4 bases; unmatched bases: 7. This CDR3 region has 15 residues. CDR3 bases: TGTGCCAGCAGCTGGACAGGGGGCTCGGGCACTGAAGCTTTCTTT. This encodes CASSWTGGSGTEAFF.

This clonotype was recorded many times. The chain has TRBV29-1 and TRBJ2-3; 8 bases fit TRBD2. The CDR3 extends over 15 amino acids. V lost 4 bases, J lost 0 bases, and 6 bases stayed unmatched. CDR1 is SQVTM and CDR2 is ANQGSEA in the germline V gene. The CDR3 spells CSVVGSGTSTDTQYF. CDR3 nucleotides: TGCAGCGTTGTCGGTAGCGGGACTAGCACAGATACGCAGTATTTT.